Detailed here is one TCR beta chain. These data come from a study of blood T cell repertoires in COVID-19. Across the whole study: COVID-19 samples from acute and convalescent phases originated in the United States, Italy and Spain.

Original methodology: Amplification from reference gene primers served as the basis for estimated nucleated cell counts. Here immunoSEQ multiplex PCR was the method, and the copy in TCRdb shows in-frame clones only, minus some. D and trimming were read from the DNA, whereas the V and J calls and clone size are those reported in that table. In the table there are over 95,000 clones, approximately 81% of which are singletons. Germline lookup yields CDR1 MNHNS and CDR2 SASEGT. V shed 2 bases, J shed 6 bases, and the junction held 7 bases outside the gene matches. The CDR3 runs to 16 residues. The sample taken for sequencing was peripheral blood. The clonotype was recovered from a human donor in a cohort sampled during active COVID-19. The gene calls are TRBV6-1 and TRBJ2-1; 10 nucleotides line up with TRBD1. Here the CDR3 reads CASSESLGQGSNEQFF. As DNA, the CDR3 is TGTGCCAGCAGTGAAAGTCTGGGACAGGGGTCCAATGAGCAGTTCTTC.